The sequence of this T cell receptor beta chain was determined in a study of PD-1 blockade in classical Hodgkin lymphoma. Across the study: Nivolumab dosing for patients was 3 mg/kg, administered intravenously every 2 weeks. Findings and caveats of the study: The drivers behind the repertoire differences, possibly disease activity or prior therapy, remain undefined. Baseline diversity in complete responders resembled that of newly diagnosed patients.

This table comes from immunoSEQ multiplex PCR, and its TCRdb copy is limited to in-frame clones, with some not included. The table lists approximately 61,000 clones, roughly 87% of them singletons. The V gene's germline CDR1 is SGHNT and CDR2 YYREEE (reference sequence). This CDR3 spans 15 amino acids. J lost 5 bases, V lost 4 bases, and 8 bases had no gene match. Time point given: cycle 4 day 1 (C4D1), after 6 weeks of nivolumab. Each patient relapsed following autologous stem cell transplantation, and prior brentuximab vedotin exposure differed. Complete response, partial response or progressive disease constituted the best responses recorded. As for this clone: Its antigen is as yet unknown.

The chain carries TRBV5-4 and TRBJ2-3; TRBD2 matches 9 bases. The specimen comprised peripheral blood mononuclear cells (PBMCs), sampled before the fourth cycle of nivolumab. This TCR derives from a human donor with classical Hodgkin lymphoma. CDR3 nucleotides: TGTGCCAGCAGCGCGGGGGCGGGGGGGCAAGATACGCAGTATTTT. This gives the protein CASSAGAGGQDTQYF.